This entry describes one T cell receptor beta chain. Source study methods: By means of reference gene primer amplification, nucleated cell counts were estimated. The repertoire was sequenced with immunoSEQ multiplex PCR; TCRdb's copy has only in-frame clones and lacks some. V and J calls and clone size are copied from that table; D and trimming were computed from the DNA. Among 130,000 to 150,000 clones listed, around 81% were seen once. This record belongs to a study of blood T cell repertoires in COVID-19. Study-wide background: The study drew acute and convalescent COVID-19 samples from the United States, Italy and Spain. T cells, B-cell-depleted T cells, or PBMCs provided the cDNA or gDNA that served as material.

Trimming took off 2 bases at V and 0 bases at J, with 11 bases between the two ends. This CDR3 is built from 16 residues. Germline V gene sequence: CDR1 SGHTA, CDR2 FQGNSA. This sequence joins TRBV7-2 and TRBJ1-3, with D perhaps TRBD1 (6 bases). The TCR comes from a woman aged 40 to 55 with active or convalescent COVID-19. The sample comprised peripheral blood. This chain's CDR3 is CASSLRGQSSGNTIYF. The CDR3 DNA follows: TGTGCCAGCAGCTTAAGGGGACAAAGCTCTGGAAACACCATATATTTT. Drawing the rest from reference TRBV7-2 and TRBJ1-3, the complete variable domain is GAGVSQSPSNKVTEKGKDVELRCDPISGHTALYWYRQSLGQGLEFLIYFQGNSAPDKSGLPSDRFSAERTGGSVSTLTIQRTQQEDSAVYLCASSLRGQSSGNTIYFGEGSWLTVV.